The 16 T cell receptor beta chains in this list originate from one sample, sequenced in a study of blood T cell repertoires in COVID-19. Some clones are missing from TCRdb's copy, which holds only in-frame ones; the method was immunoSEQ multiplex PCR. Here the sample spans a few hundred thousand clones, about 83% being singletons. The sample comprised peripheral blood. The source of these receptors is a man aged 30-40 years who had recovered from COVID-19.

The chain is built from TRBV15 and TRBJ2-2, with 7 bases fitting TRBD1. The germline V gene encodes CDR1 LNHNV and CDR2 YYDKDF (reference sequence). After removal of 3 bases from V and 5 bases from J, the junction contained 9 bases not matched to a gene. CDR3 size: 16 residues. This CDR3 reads CATSRDWTGSTGELFF. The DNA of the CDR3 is TGTGCCACCAGCAGGGACTGGACAGGTTCGACCGGGGAGCTGTTTTTT. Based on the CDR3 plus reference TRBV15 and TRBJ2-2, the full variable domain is DAMVIQNPRYQVTQFGKPVTLSCSQTLNHNVMYWYQQKSSQAPKLLFHYYDKDFNNEADTPDNFQSRRPNTSFCFLDIRSPGLGDTAMYLCATSRDWTGSTGELFFGEGSRLTVL.

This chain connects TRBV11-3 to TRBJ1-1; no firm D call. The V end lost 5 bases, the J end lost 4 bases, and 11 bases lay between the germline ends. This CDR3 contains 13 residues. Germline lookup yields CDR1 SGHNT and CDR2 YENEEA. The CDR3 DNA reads TGTGCCAGCAGCCCGCCCCAGTCCACTGAAGCTTTCTTT. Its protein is CASSPPQSTEAFF.

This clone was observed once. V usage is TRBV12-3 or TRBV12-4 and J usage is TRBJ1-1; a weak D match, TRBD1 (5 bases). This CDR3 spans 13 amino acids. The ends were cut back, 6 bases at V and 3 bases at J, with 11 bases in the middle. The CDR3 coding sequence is TGTGCCAGCAGAAGAGACAGCGACACTGAAGCTTTCTTT. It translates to CASRRDSDTEAFF.

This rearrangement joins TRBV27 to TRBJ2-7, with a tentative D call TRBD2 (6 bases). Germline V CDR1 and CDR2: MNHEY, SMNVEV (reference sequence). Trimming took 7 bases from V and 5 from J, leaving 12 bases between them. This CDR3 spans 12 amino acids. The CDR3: CASTGGYDEQYV. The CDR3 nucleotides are TGTGCCAGCACTGGGGGGTACGACGAGCAGTACGTC.

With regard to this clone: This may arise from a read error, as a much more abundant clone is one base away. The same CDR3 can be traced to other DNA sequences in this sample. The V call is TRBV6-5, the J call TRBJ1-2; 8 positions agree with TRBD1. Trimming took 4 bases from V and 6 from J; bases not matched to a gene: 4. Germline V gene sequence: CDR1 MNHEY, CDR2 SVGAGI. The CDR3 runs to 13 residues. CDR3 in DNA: TGTGCCAGCAGTTCTCAGGGGGCGGATGGCTACACCTTC. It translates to CASSSQGADGYTF.

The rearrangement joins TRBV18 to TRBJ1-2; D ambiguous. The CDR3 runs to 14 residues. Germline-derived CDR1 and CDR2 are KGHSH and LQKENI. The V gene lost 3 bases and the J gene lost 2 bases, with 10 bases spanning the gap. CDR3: CASSPQVQNYGYTF. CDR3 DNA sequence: TGTGCCAGCTCACCGCAGGTCCAGAACTATGGCTACACCTTC.

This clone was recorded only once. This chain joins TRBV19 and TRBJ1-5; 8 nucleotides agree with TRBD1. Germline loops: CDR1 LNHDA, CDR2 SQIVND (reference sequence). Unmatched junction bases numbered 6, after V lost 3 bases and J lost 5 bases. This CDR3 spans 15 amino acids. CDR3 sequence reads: CASSIGAGGYQPQHF. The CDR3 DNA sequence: TGTGCCAGTAGTATTGGGGCAGGGGGCTATCAGCCCCAGCATTTT.

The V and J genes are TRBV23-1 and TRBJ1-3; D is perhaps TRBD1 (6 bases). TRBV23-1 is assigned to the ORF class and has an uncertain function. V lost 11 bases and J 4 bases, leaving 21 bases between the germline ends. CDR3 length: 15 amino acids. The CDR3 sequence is CALPYPPQGGNTIYF. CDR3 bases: TGCGCCCTCCCCTACCCGCCCCAGGGGGGAAACACCATATATTTT.

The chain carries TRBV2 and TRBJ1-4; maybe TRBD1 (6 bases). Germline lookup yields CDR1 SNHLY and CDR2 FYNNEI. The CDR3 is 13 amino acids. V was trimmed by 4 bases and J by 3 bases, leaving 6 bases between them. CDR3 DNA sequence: TGTGCCAGCAGTGGACAGGCTAATGAAAAACTGTTTTTT. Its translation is CASSGQANEKLFF.

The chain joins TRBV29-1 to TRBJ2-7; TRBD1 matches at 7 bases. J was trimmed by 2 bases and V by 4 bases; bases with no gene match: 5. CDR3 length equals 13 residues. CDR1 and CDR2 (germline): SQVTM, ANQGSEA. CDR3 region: CSVARTGTYEQYF. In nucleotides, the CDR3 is TGCAGCGTTGCGCGGACAGGTACCTACGAGCAGTACTTC.

The CDR3 DNA sequence: TGTGCCAGCAGCTTAGTGGCCCGGCCAGGGATCACTGAAGCTTTCTTT. It codes for CASSLVARPGITEAFF. The V call is TRBV7-2, the J call TRBJ1-1, with D tentatively TRBD1 (5 bases). V dropped 1 base and J dropped 4 bases, with 16 bases sitting between them. Germline CDR1 SGHTA, CDR2 FQGNSA. The CDR3 spans 16 residues.

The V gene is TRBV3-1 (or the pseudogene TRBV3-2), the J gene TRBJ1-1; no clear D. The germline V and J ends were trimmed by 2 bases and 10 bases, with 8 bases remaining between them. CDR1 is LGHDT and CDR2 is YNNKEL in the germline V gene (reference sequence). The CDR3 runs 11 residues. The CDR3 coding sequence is TGTGCCAGCAGCCAATCATACTCAGCTTTCTTT. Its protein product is CASSQSYSAFF.

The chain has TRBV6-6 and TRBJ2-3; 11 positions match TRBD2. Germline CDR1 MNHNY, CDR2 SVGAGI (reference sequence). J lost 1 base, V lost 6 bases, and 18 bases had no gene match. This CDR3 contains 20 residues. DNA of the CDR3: TGTGCCAGCAGCCTCACCTACCCGGGACTAGCGGTTTTTCGCACAGATACGCAGTATTTT. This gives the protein CASSLTYPGLAVFRTDTQYF.

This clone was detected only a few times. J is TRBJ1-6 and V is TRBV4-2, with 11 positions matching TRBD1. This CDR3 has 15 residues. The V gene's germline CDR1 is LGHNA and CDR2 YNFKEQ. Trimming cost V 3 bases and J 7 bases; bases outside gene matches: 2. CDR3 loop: CASSQGQGENSPLHF. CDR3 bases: TGTGCCAGCAGCCAGGGACAGGGGGAGAATTCACCCCTCCACTTT.

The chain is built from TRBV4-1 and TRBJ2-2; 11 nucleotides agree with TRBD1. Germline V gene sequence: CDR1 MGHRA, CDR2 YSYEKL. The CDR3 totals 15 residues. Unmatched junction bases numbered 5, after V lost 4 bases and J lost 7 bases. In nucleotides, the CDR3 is TGCGCCAGCAGCCTCGGACAGGGGGCTAGCGGGGAGCTGTTTTTT. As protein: CASSLGQGASGELFF.

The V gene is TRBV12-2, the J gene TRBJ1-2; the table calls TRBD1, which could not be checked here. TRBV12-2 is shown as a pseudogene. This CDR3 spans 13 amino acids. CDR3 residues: CASRQTGPFGYTF. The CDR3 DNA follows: TGTGCAAGTCGCCAGACAGGACCCTTTGGCTACACCTTC.